Each of the 17 T cell receptor beta chains below was sequenced from the same sample in a study of blood T cells in healthy people across ages. The use of a sample-barcoded 5' primer and a J-beta primer mix characterized a second PCR of about 7 to 12 cycles. TCRdb ran MiXCR on the 5' RACE reads and lists one entry per CDR3 protein. The sample holds under 800,000 distinct CDR3 sequences; roughly 43% are singletons and the top ten take around 20%. Input material: blood. Receptor source: a woman between 55 and 75 years old in good health.

This clonotype was seen only a few times. J is TRBJ2-6 and V is TRBV6-2 or TRBV6-3, with 8 bases aligning to TRBD1. V gave up 7 bases and J gave up 2 bases; unmatched junction bases: 10. CDR3 length: 17 residues. CDR1 and CDR2 (germline): MNHEY, SVGEGT. CDR3 region: CASTPSGGLPGANVLTF. The CDR3 coding sequence is TGTGCCAGCACTCCCTCAGGGGGCCTACCTGGGGCCAACGTCCTGACTTTC.

As to this clonotype: At one boundary the junction diverges from the germline segment, which might be a read error. The chain couples TRBV4-3 to TRBJ1-6, with 10 bases aligning to TRBD1. Germline CDR1 reads LGHNA; CDR2 reads YSLEER. The CDR3 runs to 16 residues. The CDR3 sequence: CASSQGTGGGPSPPHF. The CDR3 DNA follows: TGCGCCAGCAGCCAAGGGACAGGGGGTGGACCTTCACCCCCCCACTTT.

The gene calls are TRBV12-3 or TRBV12-4 and TRBJ1-5; possible D gene TRBD1, 5 bases. This CDR3 is built from 12 residues. V dropped 3 bases and J dropped 12 bases, with 12 bases sitting between them. The CDR3 is CASSLGGSDQHF. In DNA form, the CDR3 reads TGTGCCAGCAGTTTGGGGGGATCTGACCAGCATTTT.

The chain has TRBV20-1 and TRBJ1-2, with 7 positions matching TRBD1. The CDR3 is 13 residues long. Germline lookup yields CDR1 DFQATT and CDR2 SNEGSKA (reference sequence). Germline trimming cut 8 bases from V and 7 bases from J; bases unmatched to any gene: 13. CDR3 protein: CSPIDRARFGYTF. Here the CDR3 DNA reads TGCAGTCCCATCGACAGGGCCCGATTTGGCTACACCTTC.

This clonotype occurred a few times. The J gene is TRBJ1-5, the V gene TRBV20-1; unclear D gene. The CDR3 sequence is 13 residues long. With 2 bases removed from V and 4 bases from J, the gap between germline ends came to 9 bases. The germline gives CDR1 DFQATT, CDR2 SNEGSKA (reference sequence). CDR3: CSARYGVNQPQHF. The DNA for the CDR3 is TGCAGTGCTAGATATGGGGTAAATCAGCCCCAGCATTTT.

V usage is TRBV3-1 and J usage is TRBJ2-7; TRBD2 aligns across 8 bases. Judging by the DNA end, TRBJ2-5 fits better; the J call may be wrong. The CDR3 is 16 amino acids. Germline V gene sequence: CDR1 LGHDT, CDR2 YNNKEL (reference sequence). CDR3 nucleotide sequence: TGTGCCAGCAGCCAAGATCAAGCGGGGGCCCGGGAGACCCAGTACTTC. Translated: CASSQDQAGARETQYF.

There are many counts of this clonotype. The gene calls are TRBV29-1 and TRBJ1-1; TRBD1 is a possible D gene (6 bases). Germline loops: CDR1 SQVTM, CDR2 ANQGSEA. There are 14 residues in the CDR3. The V gene lost 4 bases and the J gene lost 5 bases, with 17 bases spanning the gap. The CDR3 DNA reads TGCAGCGTTGGAGGCCGCGCTAGGGGGACTGAAGCTTTCTTT. It codes for CSVGGRARGTEAFF.

Of note for this clonotype: Sequence at one end of the junction differs from germline and may be a read error. The J gene is TRBJ2-1, the V gene TRBV20-1; 10 bases are shared with TRBD2. Germline V gives CDR1 DFQATT, CDR2 SNEGSKA (reference sequence). This CDR3 contains 15 residues. CDR3 amino acids: CGARALAGEYNEQFF. CDR3 DNA: TGCGGTGCTAGAGCGCTAGCGGGGGAGTACAATGAGCAGTTCTTC.

This chain links TRBV28 with TRBJ2-4; D assignment may be TRBD1 or TRBD2 (5 bases each). V was trimmed by 6 bases and J by 2 bases, leaving 17 bases between them. Germline CDR1 MDHEN, CDR2 SYDVKM. The CDR3 totals 16 residues. The CDR3 reads CASRDSAWGTKNIQYF. The DNA for the CDR3 is TGTGCCAGCAGGGACTCCGCTTGGGGGACCAAAAACATTCAGTACTTC.

This rearrangement joins TRBV7-9 to TRBJ1-1; tentative D call: TRBD1 (5 bases). Germline V lookup: CDR1 SEHNR, CDR2 FQNEAQ (reference sequence). The CDR3 sequence is 13 residues long. V lost 11 bases and J lost 0, with 13 bases in between. The CDR3 coding sequence is TGTGCCGGAGCAGGGCCCCTGAACACTGAAGCTTTCTTT. This codes for CAGAGPLNTEAFF.

This clonotype was counted a few times. This chain links TRBV24-1 with TRBJ2-1, with 7 bases matching TRBD1. This CDR3 has 16 residues. Germline V gives CDR1 KGHDR, CDR2 SFDVKD. Trimming cost V 2 bases and J 4 bases; bases outside gene matches: 7. CDR3 amino acids: CATSDSTGQAYNEQFF. Here the CDR3 DNA reads TGTGCCACCAGTGATTCGACAGGACAGGCTTACAATGAGCAGTTCTTC.

This clonotype appeared a few times. The V call is TRBV27, the J call TRBJ2-7; 10 bases line up with TRBD1. The CDR3 has 15 amino acids. Germline V CDR1 and CDR2: MNHEY, SMNVEV (reference sequence). V dropped 9 bases and J dropped 6; count of bases not matched to a gene: 14. The CDR3 coding sequence is TGTGCCAGTCAGACTCCGGGACAGGGGCTCCGCGAGCAGTACTTC. This codes for CASQTPGQGLREQYF.

This clonotype occurred many times. The V call is TRBV29-1, the J call TRBJ2-1, with 8 nucleotides matching TRBD2. After removal of 6 bases from V and 2 bases from J, the junction contained 9 bases not matched to a gene. CDR1 is SQVTM, CDR2 ANQGSEA, per germline. The CDR3 extends over 15 amino acids. The CDR3 is CSVATGGVPYNEQFF. In DNA, the CDR3 is TGCAGCGTGGCTACGGGGGGGGTGCCCTACAATGAGCAGTTCTTC.

This clonotype was seen only a few times. The chain has TRBV20-1 and TRBJ2-4; D gene unclear. Germline assignment: CDR1 DFQATT and CDR2 SNEGSKA (reference sequence). Between the trimmed V and J ends, which lost 6 bases and 8 bases, there was a span of 17 bases. The CDR3 has 13 amino acids. CDR3 nucleotides: TGCAGTGCAGTGGAGCCTGGGGTTCACATTCAGTACTTC. Protein: CSAVEPGVHIQYF.

The table lists this clonotype with many counts. The CDR3 is CASSSPRGDKNIQYF. CDR3 sequence (DNA): TGTGCCAGCAGTTCCCCTCGGGGCGACAAAAACATTCAGTACTTC. V is TRBV6-5 and J is TRBJ2-4; TRBD1 or TRBD2 may be the D gene (5 bases each). This CDR3 is built from 15 residues. Germline V gene lookup returns CDR1 MNHEY and CDR2 SVGAGI. The V end was cut by 4 bases, the J end by 3 bases, with 13 bases between.

This clonotype was counted ten times or more. The chain recombines TRBV3-1 with TRBJ1-1; D gene ambiguous. CDR3 length: 13 residues. V lost 2 bases, J lost 0 bases, and 4 bases lay in between. CDR1 and CDR2 from the germline V gene are LGHDT and YNNKEL (reference sequence). In nucleotides, the CDR3 is TGTGCCAGCAGCCAAACAGTGAACACTGAAGCTTTCTTT. Protein sequence: CASSQTVNTEAFF.

Points on this clonotype: The junction shows a germline mismatch at one end, possibly a read error. This chain joins TRBV10-3 and TRBJ2-5; D is undetermined. The CDR3 length is 13 residues. Germline CDR1 reads ENHRY; CDR2 reads SYGVKD. This chain's CDR3 is CATSEADFETQYF. DNA for the CDR3: TGTGCCACCAGTGAGGCTGACTTTGAGACCCAGTACTTC.